The rows below give T cell receptor beta chains drawn from one sample of a study of T cell changes during pregnancy in multiple sclerosis. Method: immunoSEQ multiplex PCR; TCRdb's copy keeps in-frame clones and lacks some. The repertoire holds over 50,000 clones, with approximately 90% as singletons. Sample: CD4+ T cells from peripheral blood mononuclear cells, taken in the third trimester of pregnancy. The receptor source for this set is a female donor with multiple sclerosis, enrolled in a pregnancy study. Both conserved end residues are part of each CDR3. The D gene is left open where the match is weak. The size of a clone is reported for some rows only, either as once, few or many, or as a class for expanded clones.

.	.	TRBV9	TRBJ2-3	TGTGCCAGCAGCGTTGGGGGGGGCGGGGATACGCAGTATTTT	CASSVGGGGDTQYF
.	.	TRBV4-2	TRBJ1-1	TGTGCCAGCGGAGACAGGATGAACACTGAAGCTTTCTTT	CASGDRMNTEAFF
.	TRBD1	TRBV27	TRBJ1-6	TGTGCCAGCAGTTTCCGTGACCGGGACAGGGGGAATTCACCCCTCCACTTT	CASSFRDRDRGNSPLHF
.	.	TRBV18	TRBJ1-1	TGTGCCAGCTCACCCCGCGGGGGGAGAAACACTGAAGCTTTCTTT	CASSPRGGRNTEAFF
.	.	TRBV30	TRBJ2-6	TGTGCCTGGACAGGGGCCCTGACCTCTGGGGCCAACGTCCTGACTTTC	CAWTGALTSGANVLTF
.	TRBD1	TRBV29-1	TRBJ2-7	TGCAGCGTTGAACGACCCAGGGGGAACTATAGCTCCTACGAGCAGTACTTC	CSVERPRGNYSSYEQYF
.	.	TRBV27	TRBJ2-4	TGTGCCAGCAGCCCTGGAGGAGGCAAAAACATTCAGTACTTC	CASSPGGGKNIQYF
.	.	TRBV30	TRBJ1-2	TGTGCCTGGGCAAGAGAGGGATCCCCCTATGGCTACACCTTC	CAWAREGSPYGYTF
.	.	TRBV19	TRBJ1-2	TGTGCCAGCACTTTGCTACCCTCGGACTATGCTGGCTACACCTTC	CASTLLPSDYAGYTF
.	.	TRBV7-6	TRBJ2-7	TGTGCCAGCAGCTCTATAAAAAGAGACGAGCAGTACTTC	CASSSIKRDEQYF
once	TRBD1	TRBV18	TRBJ1-1	TGTGCCAGCTCACCACAGATACGGACAGGGGCGAAGAACACTGAAGCTTTCTTT	CASSPQIRTGAKNTEAFF
.	TRBD1	TRBV7-3	TRBJ2-5	TGTGCCAGCAGCTTAAAAAGCATAACAGGGGGCGCAGAGACCCAGTACTTC	CASSLKSITGGAETQYF
.	.	TRBV6-6	TRBJ1-4	TGTGCCAGCAGTTACGGCAGGGTGGGAGAAAAACTGTTTTTT	CASSYGRVGEKLFF
.	TRBD1	TRBV5-4	TRBJ1-2	TGTGCCAGCAGCCATGACAGGGTTTTCGGCTACACCTTC	CASSHDRVFGYTF